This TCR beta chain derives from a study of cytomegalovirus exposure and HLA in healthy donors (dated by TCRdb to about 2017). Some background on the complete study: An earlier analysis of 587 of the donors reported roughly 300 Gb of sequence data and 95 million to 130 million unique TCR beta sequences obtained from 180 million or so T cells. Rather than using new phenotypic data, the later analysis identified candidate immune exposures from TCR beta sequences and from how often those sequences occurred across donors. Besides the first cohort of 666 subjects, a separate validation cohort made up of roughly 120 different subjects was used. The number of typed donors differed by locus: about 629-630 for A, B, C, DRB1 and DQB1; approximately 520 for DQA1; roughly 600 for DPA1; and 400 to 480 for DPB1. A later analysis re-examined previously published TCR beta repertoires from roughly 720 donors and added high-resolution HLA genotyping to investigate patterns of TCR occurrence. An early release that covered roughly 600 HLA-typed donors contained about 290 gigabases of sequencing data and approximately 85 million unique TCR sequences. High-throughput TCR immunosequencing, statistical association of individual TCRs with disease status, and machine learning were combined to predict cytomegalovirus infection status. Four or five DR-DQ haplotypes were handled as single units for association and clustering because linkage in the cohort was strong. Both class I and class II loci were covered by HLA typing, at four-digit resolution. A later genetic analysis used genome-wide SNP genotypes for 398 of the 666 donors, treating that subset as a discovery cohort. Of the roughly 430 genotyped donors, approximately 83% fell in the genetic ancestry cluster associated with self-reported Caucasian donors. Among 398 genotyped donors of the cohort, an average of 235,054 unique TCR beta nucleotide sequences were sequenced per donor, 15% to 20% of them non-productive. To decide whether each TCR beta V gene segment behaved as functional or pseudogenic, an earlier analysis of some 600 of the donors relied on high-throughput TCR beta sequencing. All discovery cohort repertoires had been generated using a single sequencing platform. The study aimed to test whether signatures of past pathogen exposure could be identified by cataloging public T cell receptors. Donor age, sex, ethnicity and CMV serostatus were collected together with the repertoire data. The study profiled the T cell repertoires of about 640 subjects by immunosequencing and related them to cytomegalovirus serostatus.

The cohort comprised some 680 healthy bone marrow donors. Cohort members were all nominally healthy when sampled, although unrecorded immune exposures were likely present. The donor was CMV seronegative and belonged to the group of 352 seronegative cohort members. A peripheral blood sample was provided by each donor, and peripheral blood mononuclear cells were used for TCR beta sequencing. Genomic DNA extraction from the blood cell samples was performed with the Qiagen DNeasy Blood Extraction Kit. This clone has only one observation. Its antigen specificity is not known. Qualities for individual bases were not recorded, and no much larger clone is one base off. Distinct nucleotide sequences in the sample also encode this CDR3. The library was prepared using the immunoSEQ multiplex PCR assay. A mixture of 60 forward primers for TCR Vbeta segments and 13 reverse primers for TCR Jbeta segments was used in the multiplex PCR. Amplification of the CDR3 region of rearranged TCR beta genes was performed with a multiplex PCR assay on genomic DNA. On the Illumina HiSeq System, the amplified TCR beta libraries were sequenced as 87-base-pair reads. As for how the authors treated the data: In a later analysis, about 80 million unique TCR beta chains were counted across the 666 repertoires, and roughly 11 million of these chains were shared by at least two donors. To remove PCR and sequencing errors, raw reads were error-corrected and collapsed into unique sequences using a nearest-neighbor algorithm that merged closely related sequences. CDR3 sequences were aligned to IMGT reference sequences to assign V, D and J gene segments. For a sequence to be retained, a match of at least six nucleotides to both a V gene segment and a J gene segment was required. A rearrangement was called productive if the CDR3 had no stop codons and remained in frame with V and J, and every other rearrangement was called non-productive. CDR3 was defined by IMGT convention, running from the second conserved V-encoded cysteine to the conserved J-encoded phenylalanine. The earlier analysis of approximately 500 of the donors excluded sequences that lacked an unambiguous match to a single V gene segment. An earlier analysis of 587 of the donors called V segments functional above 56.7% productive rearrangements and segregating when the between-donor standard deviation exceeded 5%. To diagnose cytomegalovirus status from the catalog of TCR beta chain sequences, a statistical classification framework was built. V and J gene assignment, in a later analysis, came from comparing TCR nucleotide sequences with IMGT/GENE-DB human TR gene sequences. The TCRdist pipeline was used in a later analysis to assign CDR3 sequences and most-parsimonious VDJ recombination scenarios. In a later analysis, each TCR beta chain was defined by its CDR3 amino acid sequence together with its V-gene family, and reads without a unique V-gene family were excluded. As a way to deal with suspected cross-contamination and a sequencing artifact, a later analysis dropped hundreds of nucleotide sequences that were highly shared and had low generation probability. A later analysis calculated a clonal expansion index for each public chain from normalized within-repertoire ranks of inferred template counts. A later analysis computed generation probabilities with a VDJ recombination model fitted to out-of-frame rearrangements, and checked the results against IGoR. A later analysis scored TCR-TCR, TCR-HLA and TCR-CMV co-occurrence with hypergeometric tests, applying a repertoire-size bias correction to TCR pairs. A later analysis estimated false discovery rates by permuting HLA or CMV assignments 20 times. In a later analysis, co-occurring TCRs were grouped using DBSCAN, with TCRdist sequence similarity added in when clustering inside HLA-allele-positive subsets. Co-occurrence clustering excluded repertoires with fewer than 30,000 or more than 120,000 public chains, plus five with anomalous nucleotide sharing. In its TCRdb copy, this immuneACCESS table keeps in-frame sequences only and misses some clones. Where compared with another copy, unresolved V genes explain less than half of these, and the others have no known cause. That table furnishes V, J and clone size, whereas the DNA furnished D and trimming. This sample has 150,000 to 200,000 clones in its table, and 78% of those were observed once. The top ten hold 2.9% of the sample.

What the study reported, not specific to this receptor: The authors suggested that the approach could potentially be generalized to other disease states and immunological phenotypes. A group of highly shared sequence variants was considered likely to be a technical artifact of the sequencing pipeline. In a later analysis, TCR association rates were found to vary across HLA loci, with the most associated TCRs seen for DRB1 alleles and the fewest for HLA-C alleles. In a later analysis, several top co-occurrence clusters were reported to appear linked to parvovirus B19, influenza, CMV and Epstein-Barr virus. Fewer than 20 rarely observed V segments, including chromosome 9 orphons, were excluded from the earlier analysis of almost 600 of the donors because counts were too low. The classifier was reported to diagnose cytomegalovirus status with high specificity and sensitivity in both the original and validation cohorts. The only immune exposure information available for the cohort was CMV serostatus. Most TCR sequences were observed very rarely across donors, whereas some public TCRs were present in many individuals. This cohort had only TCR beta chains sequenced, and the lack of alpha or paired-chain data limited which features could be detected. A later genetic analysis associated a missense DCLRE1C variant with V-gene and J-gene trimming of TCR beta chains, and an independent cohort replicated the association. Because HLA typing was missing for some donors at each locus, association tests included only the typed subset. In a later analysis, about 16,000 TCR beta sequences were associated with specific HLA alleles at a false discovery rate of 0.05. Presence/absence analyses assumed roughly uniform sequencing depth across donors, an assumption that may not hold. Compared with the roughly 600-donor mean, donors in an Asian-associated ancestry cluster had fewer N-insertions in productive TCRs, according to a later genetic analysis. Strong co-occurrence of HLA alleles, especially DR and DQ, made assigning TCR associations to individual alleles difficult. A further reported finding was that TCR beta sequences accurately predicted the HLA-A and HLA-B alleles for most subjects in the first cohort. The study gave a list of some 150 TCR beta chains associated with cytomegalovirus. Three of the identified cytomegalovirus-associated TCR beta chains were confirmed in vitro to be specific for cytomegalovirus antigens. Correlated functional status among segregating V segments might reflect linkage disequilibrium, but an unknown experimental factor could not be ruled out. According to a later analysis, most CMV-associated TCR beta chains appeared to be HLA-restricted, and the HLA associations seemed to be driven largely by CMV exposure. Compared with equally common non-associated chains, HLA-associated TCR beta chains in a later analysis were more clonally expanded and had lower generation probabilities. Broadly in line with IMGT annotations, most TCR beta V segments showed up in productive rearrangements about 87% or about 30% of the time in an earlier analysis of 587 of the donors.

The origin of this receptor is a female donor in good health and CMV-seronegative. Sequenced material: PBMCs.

In nucleotides, the sequence is TGCGCCAGCAGCTTGGTACAGGGGGCGGTCGGGGAGCTGTTTTTT. Its product reads: CASSLVQGAVGELFF. This receptor chain uses TRBV5-1 and TRBJ2-2, and 9 junction bases match TRBD1. Via the germline V gene, CDR1 is SGHRS and CDR2 YFSETQ. The CDR3 spans 15 residues, from the cysteine through the phenylalanine. Here the CDR3 DNA is all that survives: 45 bases in frame from base 1. For this chain, trimming is 0 bases at the V end and 7 bases at the J end, and the number of junction bases without a gene match is 4.